This T cell receptor beta chain was identified during a study of T cells in Graves' hyperthyroidism and ophthalmopathy. Study-wide points: From stable hyperthyroidism, ophthalmopathy was set apart by a 13 V-J model. Before onset, ophthalmopathy was predicted by the model a median around 6 months earlier.

The ends were cut back, 0 bases at V and 4 bases at J, with 15 bases in the middle. The CDR3 covers 15 residues. CDR1 is SQVTM and CDR2 is ANQGSEA in the germline V gene. RNA transcripts were the template for amplifying TCR beta CDR3 regions. When the TCR CDR3 underwent first-round RT-PCR, the HTBI primer set was used. TCRdb reanalysed the multiplex PCR reads using MiXCR and keeps one entry per CDR3 protein. The data show hundreds of thousands of distinct CDR3 sequences, about 45% seen once. For the diagnoses, clinical symptoms, serum thyroxine and TRAb, thyroid ultrasound and orbital computed tomography were used. On this clonotype itself: Its target is unknown.

This chain joins TRBV29-1 and TRBJ1-2, with a possible D match to TRBD1 (5 bases). Specimen: peripheral blood or thyroid tissue (not recorded which). This receptor was obtained from an adult man with Graves' disease, either hyperthyroidism or ophthalmopathy (not recorded which). The CDR3 coding sequence is TGCAGCGTTGAAGATCAGGGTAGAGGAGGCTATGGCTACACCTTC. It specifies CSVEDQGRGGYGYTF.